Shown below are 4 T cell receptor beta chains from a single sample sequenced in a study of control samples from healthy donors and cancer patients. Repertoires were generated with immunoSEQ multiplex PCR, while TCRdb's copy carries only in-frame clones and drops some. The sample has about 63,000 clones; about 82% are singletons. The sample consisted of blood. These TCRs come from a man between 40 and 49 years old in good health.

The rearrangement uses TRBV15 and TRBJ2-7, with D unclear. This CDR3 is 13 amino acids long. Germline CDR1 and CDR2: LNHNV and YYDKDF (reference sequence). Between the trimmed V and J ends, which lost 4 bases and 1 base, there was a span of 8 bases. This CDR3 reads CATSNRVSYEQYF. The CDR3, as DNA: TGTGCCACCAGCAATCGGGTTTCCTACGAGCAGTACTTC. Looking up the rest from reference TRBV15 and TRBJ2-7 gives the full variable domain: DAMVIQNPRYQVTQFGKPVTLSCSQTLNHNVMYWYQQKSSQAPKLLFHYYDKDFNNEADTPDNFQSRRPNTSFCFLDIRSPGLGDTAMYLCATSNRVSYEQYFGPGTRLTVT.

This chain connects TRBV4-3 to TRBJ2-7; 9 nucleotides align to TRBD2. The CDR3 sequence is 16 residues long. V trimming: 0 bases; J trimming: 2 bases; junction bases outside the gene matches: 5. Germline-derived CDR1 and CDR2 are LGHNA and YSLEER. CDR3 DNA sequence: TGCGCCAGCAGCCAAGACGCTAGCGGGAACCCCTACGAGCAGTACTTC. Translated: CASSQDASGNPYEQYF.

CDR3 bases: TGCGCCAGCAGCCAAGACGGTACCGGAAAATATGGCTACACCTTC. Its translation: CASSQDGTGKYGYTF. The V gene is TRBV4-1, the J gene TRBJ1-2; D gene unclear. The CDR3 sequence is 15 residues long. The germline CDR1 and CDR2 sequences are MGHRA and YSYEKL. Trimming stripped 0 bases from V and 5 bases from J, with 13 bases between.

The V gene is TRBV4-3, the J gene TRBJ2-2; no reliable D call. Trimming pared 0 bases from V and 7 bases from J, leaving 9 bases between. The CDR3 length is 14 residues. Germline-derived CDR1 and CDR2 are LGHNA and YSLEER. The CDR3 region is CASSQEPAIGELFF. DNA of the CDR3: TGCGCCAGCAGCCAAGAACCCGCAATCGGGGAGCTGTTTTTT.